The 8 T cell receptor beta chains below all came from one sample that was sequenced in a study of T cells in Graves' hyperthyroidism and ophthalmopathy. Amplified TCR beta CDR3 regions derived from RNA transcripts. With the HTBI primer set, the TCR CDR3 went through a first round of RT-PCR. TCRdb redid the calling of the multiplex PCR reads with MiXCR, one entry per CDR3 protein. The repertoire holds fewer than 250,000 distinct CDR3 sequences, with about a sixth as singletons. Specimen: blood. Receptors were obtained from a woman younger than 30 with Graves' ophthalmopathy.

In its sample, this clonotype was seen many times. The chain links TRBV5-5 to TRBJ2-5, with D perhaps TRBD1 (6 bases). Trimming pared 2 bases from V and 9 bases from J, leaving 26 bases between. The CDR3 is made up of 17 amino acids. The germline V gene encodes CDR1 SGHKS and CDR2 YYEKEE (reference sequence). The DNA of the CDR3 is TGTGCCAGCAGCTTATTTGGTGGACAGATCCCCCCATGGGCCCAGTACTTC. Its protein is CASSLFGGQIPPWAQYF.

This clonotype occurred many times. The V call is TRBV6-1, the J call TRBJ1-2, with D possibly matching TRBD1 (5 bases). Germline V gene data show CDR1 as MNHNS and CDR2 as SASEGT. Trimming removed 5 bases at V and 7 bases at J, with 14 bases between. This CDR3 region has 13 residues. The CDR3 loop is CASSFGGRGGYTF. Here the CDR3 DNA reads TGTGCCAGCAGTTTCGGGGGAAGAGGTGGCTACACCTTC.

This clonotype was counted many times. The chain has TRBV20-1 and TRBJ2-4, with TRBD2 matching over 7 bases. The CDR3 extends over 14 amino acids. Trimming took 5 bases from V and 7 from J; bases not matched to a gene: 11. The germline V gene has CDR1 DFQATT and CDR2 SNEGSKA (reference sequence). The CDR3 reads CSAPRGSRVNIQYF. The CDR3 DNA reads as TGCAGTGCTCCCCGCGGGAGCCGGGTGAACATTCAGTACTTC.

This clonotype was observed many times. CDR3 sequence reads: CAISEWGGQETQYF. The CDR3 region has the DNA TGTGCCATCAGTGAGTGGGGCGGACAAGAGACCCAGTACTTC. This rearrangement joins TRBV10-3 to TRBJ2-5, with D perhaps matching TRBD1 (5 bases). Per the germline V gene, CDR1 is ENHRY and CDR2 is SYGVKD. Trimming pared 1 base from V and 2 bases from J, leaving 8 bases between. The CDR3 consists of 14 residues.

This chain connects TRBV30 to TRBJ2-3; D may correspond to TRBD1 or TRBD2 (5 bases each). Trimming removed 1 base at V and 9 bases at J, with 17 bases between. This CDR3 is 14 amino acids long. The germline V gene encodes CDR1 GTSNPN and CDR2 SVGIG (reference sequence). This chain's CDR3 is CAWSDGSQWGTQYF. CDR3 DNA: TGTGCCTGGAGTGACGGGTCGCAGTGGGGGACGCAGTATTTT.

This clonotype was counted ten times or more. V gene TRBV2 combines with J gene TRBJ2-3; 7 nucleotides match TRBD2. V shed 6 bases, J shed 6 bases, and the junction held 3 bases outside the gene matches. Germline CDR1 reads SNHLY; CDR2 reads FYNNEI. CDR3 length: 12 residues. The CDR3 DNA follows: TGTGCCAGCAGAGAACTAGCGGATACGCAGTATTTT. This codes for CASRELADTQYF.

This clonotype has ten or more counts. V is TRBV28 and J is TRBJ1-2; no clear D gene. Germline V gene lookup returns CDR1 MDHEN and CDR2 SYDVKM. The CDR3 has 14 residues. Trimming removed 6 bases from V and 2 bases from J, with 13 bases in between. The CDR3, as DNA: TGTGCCAGCAGAATCGACCAGGCCAACTATGGCTACACCTTC. Amino acid sequence: CASRIDQANYGYTF.

This clonotype was counted many times. The J gene is TRBJ2-7, the V gene TRBV27; 14 bases match TRBD2. V was pared by 4 bases and J by 12 bases, with 11 bases of the junction left unmatched. Germline V gene lookup returns CDR1 MNHEY and CDR2 SMNVEV (reference sequence). This CDR3 comprises 15 residues. The CDR3 DNA is TGTGCCAGCAGTTCCCCGATCAGACTAGCGGGAGGGCTGTACTTC. It encodes CASSSPIRLAGGLYF.